One sample yielded the 14 T cell receptor beta chains listed below, sequenced in a study of spatial heterogeneity in lung cancer. A single record per CDR3 protein comes from TCRdb applying MiXCR to the 5' RACE reads. The sample contains tens of thousands of distinct CDR3 sequences, roughly 4.5% of which appear only once. Time point defined: sample taken at primary tumor resection. Here the sequenced sample was PBMCs, taken at surgery. Source of these receptors: a male donor with early-stage non-small cell lung cancer.

This clonotype was seen ten or more times. The gene calls are TRBV19 and TRBJ1-1; no clear D. This CDR3 is 14 amino acids long. The germline V gene encodes CDR1 LNHDA and CDR2 SQIVND (reference sequence). The ends were cut back, 3 bases at V and 3 bases at J, with 11 bases in the middle. The chain's CDR3 is CASSIWSGDTEAFF. The CDR3 coding sequence is TGTGCCAGTAGTATTTGGTCTGGAGACACTGAAGCTTTCTTT.

By share, this clonotype ranks as medium-sized. This chain connects TRBV20-1 to TRBJ2-7; a weak D match, TRBD2 (5 bases). The germline gives CDR1 DFQATT, CDR2 SNEGSKA (reference sequence). V was clipped by 1 base and J by 0 bases, with 7 bases between them. The CDR3 has 13 residues. CDR3 in DNA: TGCAGTGCTAGAGTCGGAGGCTCCTACGAGCAGTACTTC. Its translation: CSARVGGSYEQYF.

This clonotype was seen a few times. V and J are TRBV5-5 and TRBJ2-1; 8 nucleotides align to TRBD1. The CDR3 runs to 16 residues. CDR1 SGHKS and CDR2 YYEKEE come from the germline V gene (reference sequence). With V trimmed by 3 bases and J by 4 bases, 9 bases remained unmatched. CDR3 nucleotide sequence: TGTGCCAGCAGCTGGTTATCCGGGACAGGTTACAATGAGCAGTTCTTC. Amino acids: CASSWLSGTGYNEQFF. The full variable domain, its missing parts supplied by reference TRBV5-5 and TRBJ2-1, is DAGVTQSPTHLIKTRGQQVTLRCSPISGHKSVSWYQQVLGQGPQFIFQYYEKEERGRGNFPDRFSARQFPNYSSELNVNALLLGDSALYLCASSWLSGTGYNEQFFGPGTRLTVL.

This clonotype showed up just a few times. J is TRBJ2-3 and V is TRBV7-9, with a weak D call TRBD2 (6 bases). Germline values: CDR1 SEHNR, CDR2 FQNEAQ (reference sequence). Trimming pared 3 bases from V and 6 bases from J, leaving 16 bases between. This CDR3 has 15 residues. CDR3 in amino acids: CASSFTRGDNDTQYF. CDR3 nucleotides: TGTGCCAGCAGCTTCACCCGCGGGGATAACGATACGCAGTATTTT.

This clonotype appeared a few times. This chain joins TRBV20-1 and TRBJ1-1; D gene unclear. Trimming removed 0 bases at V and 3 bases at J, with 8 bases between. CDR3 length equals 13 residues. Germline V gene data show CDR1 as DFQATT and CDR2 as SNEGSKA (reference sequence). The CDR3: CSAREGRHTEAFF. For the CDR3, the DNA is TGCAGTGCTAGAGAGGGGAGACACACTGAAGCTTTCTTT.

The chain employs TRBV7-3 and TRBJ2-3; 8 nucleotides agree with TRBD2. The CDR3 has 15 amino acids. V lost 2 bases to trimming and J lost 2 bases; unmatched junction nucleotides: 3. Germline-derived CDR1 and CDR2 are SGHTA and FQGTGA. CDR3 in DNA: TGTGCCAGCAGCTTAGCGGGGGGAACCACAGATACGCAGTATTTT. Translating gives CASSLAGGTTDTQYF.

This clonotype is labeled medium-sized. The gene calls are TRBV28 and TRBJ2-7; possible D gene TRBD1, 5 bases. Trimming shortened V by 5 bases and J by 1 base, and 12 bases separated the two germline ends. The germline CDR1 and CDR2 sequences are MDHEN and SYDVKM. CDR3 length: 14 amino acids. CDR3 loop: CASSAHSGSYEQYF. The CDR3, as DNA: TGTGCCAGCAGTGCCCACTCAGGGTCCTACGAGCAGTACTTC.

In its sample, this clonotype was seen many times. The chain combines TRBV9 with TRBJ2-7; the match to TRBD1 covers 8 bases. The length of the CDR3 is 14 residues. Trimming cost V 5 bases and J 7 bases; bases outside gene matches: 11. Looked up from germline, CDR1 is SGDLS and CDR2 is YYNGEE. The CDR3 sequence: CASSRDRGGGEQYF. DNA for the CDR3: TGTGCCAGCAGTCGCGACAGGGGAGGAGGGGAGCAGTACTTC.

This clonotype was recorded many times. The V call is TRBV6-5, the J call TRBJ2-7, with 7 bases lining up with TRBD1. Germline CDR1 and CDR2: MNHEY and SVGAGI. The length of the CDR3 is 16 residues. J lost 0 bases, V lost 5 bases, and 10 bases had no gene match. Here the CDR3 DNA reads TGTGCCAGCAGTCGGCTCCTACAGGGGAGCTCCTACGAGCAGTACTTC. Translated, it gives CASSRLLQGSSYEQYF.

In this sample, this clonotype turned up many times. The CDR3 sequence is CASSAPMAGNYGYTF. The CDR3 nucleotides read TGTGCCAGCAGCGCCCCGATGGCAGGCAACTATGGCTACACCTTC. The chain couples TRBV9 to TRBJ1-2; D remains unclear. V was shortened by 3 bases and J by 2 bases, with 14 bases between the two germline ends. Looked up from germline, CDR1 is SGDLS and CDR2 is YYNGEE. The CDR3 is 15 residues long.

This clonotype has at least ten counts. The CDR3 here is CSVSGQGVSYEQYF. The CDR3 DNA is TGCAGCGTTTCGGGACAGGGGGTCTCCTACGAGCAGTACTTC. This chain uses TRBV29-1 with TRBJ2-7; 11 bases align to TRBD1. The CDR3 totals 14 residues. Germline V lookup: CDR1 SQVTM, CDR2 ANQGSEA. J gave up 0 bases and V 5 bases, and 3 bases lay outside the gene matches.

Many counts were recorded for this clonotype. The CDR3 here is CASSEARGGAYNEQFF. The CDR3 DNA sequence: TGTGCCAGCAGTGAAGCGCGAGGGGGGGCCTACAATGAGCAGTTCTTC. The chain employs TRBV2 and TRBJ2-1, with D tentatively TRBD2 (7 bases). CDR1 is SNHLY, CDR2 FYNNEI, per germline. The CDR3 spans 16 residues. V was pared by 0 bases and J by 2 bases, with 11 bases between.

This clonotype has just a few counts. The V gene is TRBV29-1, the J gene TRBJ1-1, with a possible D match to TRBD1 (6 bases). The germline V gene encodes CDR1 SQVTM and CDR2 ANQGSEA. The CDR3 runs 14 residues. V was trimmed by 6 bases and J by 5 bases, leaving 19 bases between them. DNA for the CDR3: TGCAGCGTAGGGGGGCAAGGCGGGTCGACTGAAGCTTTCTTT. The encoded protein is CSVGGQGGSTEAFF.

This clonotype is labeled as medium-sized. The chain employs TRBV29-1 and TRBJ2-3; no reliable D call. The CDR3 is 12 residues long. Trimming removed 4 bases at V and 1 base at J, with 6 bases between. Germline V gene sequence: CDR1 SQVTM, CDR2 ANQGSEA. CDR3 loop: CSVVKGTDTQYF. The CDR3 nucleotides read TGCAGCGTTGTGAAGGGCACAGATACGCAGTATTTT.